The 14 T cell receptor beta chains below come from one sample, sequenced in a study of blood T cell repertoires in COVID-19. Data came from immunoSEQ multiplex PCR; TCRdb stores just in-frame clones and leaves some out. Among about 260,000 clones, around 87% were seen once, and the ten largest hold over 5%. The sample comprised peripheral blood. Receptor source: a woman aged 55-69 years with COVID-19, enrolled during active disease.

The CDR3 region is CASSRRTSGTYNEQFF. CDR3 DNA sequence: TGTGCCAGCAGTCGCCGCACTAGCGGAACCTACAATGAGCAGTTCTTC. This chain uses TRBV6-6 with TRBJ2-1, with TRBD2 matching 8 bases. The V gene end was trimmed by 5 bases and the J gene end by 2 bases; junction bases not matched to a gene: 8. Germline V gene lookup returns CDR1 MNHNY and CDR2 SVGAGI (reference sequence). This CDR3 has 16 residues.

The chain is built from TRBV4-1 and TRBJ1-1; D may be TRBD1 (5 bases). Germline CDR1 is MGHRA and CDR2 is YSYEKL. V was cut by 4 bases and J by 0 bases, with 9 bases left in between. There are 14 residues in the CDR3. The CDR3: CASSRDSLNTEAFF. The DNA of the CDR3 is TGCGCCAGCAGCCGAGACAGTTTGAACACTGAAGCTTTCTTT.

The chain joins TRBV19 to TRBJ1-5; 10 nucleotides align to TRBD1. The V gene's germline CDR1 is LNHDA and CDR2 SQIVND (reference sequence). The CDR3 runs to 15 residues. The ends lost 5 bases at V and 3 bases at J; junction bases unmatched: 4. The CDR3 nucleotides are TGTGCCAGTAGTGTGGGACAGGGGAACAATCAGCCCCAGCATTTT. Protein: CASSVGQGNNQPQHF.

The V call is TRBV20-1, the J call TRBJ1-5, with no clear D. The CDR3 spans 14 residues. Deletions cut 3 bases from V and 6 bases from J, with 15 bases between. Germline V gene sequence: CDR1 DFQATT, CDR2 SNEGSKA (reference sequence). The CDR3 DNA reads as TGCAGTGCTAGTACGGCCCCTCGGGGTCAGCCCCAGCATTTT. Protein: CSASTAPRGQPQHF.

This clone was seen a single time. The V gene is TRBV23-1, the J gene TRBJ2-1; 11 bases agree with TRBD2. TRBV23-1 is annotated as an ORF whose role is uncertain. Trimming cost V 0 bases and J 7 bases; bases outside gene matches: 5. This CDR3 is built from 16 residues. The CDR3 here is CASSQSGTSGLNEQFF. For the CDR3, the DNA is TGCGCCAGCAGTCAATCCGGGACTAGCGGATTAAATGAGCAGTTCTTC.

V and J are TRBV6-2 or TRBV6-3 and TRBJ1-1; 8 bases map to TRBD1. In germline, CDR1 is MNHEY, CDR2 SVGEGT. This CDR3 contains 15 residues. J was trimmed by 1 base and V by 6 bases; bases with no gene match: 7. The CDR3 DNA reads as TGTGCCAGCAGCTTTGGGACAGGAAGGAACACTGAAGCTTTCTTT. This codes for CASSFGTGRNTEAFF.

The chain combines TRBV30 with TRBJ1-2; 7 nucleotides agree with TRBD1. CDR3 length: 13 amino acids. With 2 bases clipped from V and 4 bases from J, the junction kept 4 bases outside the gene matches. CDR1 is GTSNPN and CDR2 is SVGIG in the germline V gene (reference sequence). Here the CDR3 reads CAWSSGQPYGYTF. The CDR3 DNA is TGTGCCTGGAGTTCGGGACAGCCCTATGGCTACACCTTC.

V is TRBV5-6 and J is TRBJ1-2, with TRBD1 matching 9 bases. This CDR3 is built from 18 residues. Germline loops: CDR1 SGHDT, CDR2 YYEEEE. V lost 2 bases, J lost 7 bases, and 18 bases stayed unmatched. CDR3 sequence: CASSFANVPGQGTGGYTF. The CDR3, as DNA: TGTGCCAGCAGCTTTGCCAACGTACCGGGACAGGGTACGGGTGGCTACACCTTC.

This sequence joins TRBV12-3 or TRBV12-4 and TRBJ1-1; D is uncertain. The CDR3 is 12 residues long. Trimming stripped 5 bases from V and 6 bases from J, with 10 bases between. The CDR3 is CASSIGRSEAFF. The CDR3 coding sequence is TGTGCCAGCAGTATAGGGCGGTCTGAAGCTTTCTTT.

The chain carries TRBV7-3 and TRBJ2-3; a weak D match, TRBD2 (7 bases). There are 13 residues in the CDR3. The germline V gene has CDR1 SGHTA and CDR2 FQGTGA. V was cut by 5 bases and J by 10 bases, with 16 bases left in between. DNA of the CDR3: TGTGCCAGCAGCGGCGGGGCGGGGGCGTCGCAGTATTTT. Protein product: CASSGGAGASQYF.

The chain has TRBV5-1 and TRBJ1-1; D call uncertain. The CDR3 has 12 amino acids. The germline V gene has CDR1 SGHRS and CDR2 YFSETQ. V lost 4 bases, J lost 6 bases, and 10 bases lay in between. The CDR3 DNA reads TGCGCCAGCAGCACCAGCGGTCCTGAAGCTTTCTTT. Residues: CASSTSGPEAFF.

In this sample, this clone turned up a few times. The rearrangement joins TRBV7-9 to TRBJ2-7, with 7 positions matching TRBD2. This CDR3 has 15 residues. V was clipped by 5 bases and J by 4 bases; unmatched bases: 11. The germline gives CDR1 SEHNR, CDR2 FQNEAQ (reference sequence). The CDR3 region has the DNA TGTGCCAGCAGCGCAAGAGCGGGGCAGCGGTACGAGCAGTACTTC. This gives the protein CASSARAGQRYEQYF.

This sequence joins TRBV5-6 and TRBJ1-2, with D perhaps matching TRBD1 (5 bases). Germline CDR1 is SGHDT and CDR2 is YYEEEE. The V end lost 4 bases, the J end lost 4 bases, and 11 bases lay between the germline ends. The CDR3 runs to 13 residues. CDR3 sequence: CASSPLQGYGYTF. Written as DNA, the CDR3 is TGTGCCAGCAGCCCTCTTCAGGGCTATGGCTACACCTTC. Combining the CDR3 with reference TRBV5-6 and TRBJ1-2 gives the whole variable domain DAGVTQSPTHLIKTRGQQVTLRCSPKSGHDTVSWYQQALGQGPQFIFQYYEEEERQRGNFPDRFSGHQFPNYSSELNVNALLLGDSALYLCASSPLQGYGYTFGSGTRLTVV.

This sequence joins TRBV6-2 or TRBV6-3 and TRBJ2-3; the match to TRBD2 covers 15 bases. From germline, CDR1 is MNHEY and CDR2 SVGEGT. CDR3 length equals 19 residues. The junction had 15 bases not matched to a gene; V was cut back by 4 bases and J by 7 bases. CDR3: CASSSSLLGLAGGGNTQYF. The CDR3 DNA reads TGTGCCAGCAGTTCCTCCTTACTGGGACTAGCGGGAGGAGGAAATACGCAGTATTTT.